This T cell receptor beta chain comes out of a study of lymphopenia after photon versus proton radiotherapy. Germline CDR1 LNHDA, CDR2 SQIVND (reference sequence). The CDR3 covers 14 residues. V shed 5 bases and J 3 bases; nucleotides not matched to a gene: 3. With respect to this clone: The antigen is not known.

Sequenced by immunoSEQ multiplex PCR; TCRdb stores in-frame clones only, minus some. Found here are 150,000 or so clones, about 85% of them singletons; the top ten hold around 4.5%. Study results and limitations: Relative stability marked proton patients; photon patients lost diversity and naive cells. Oligoclonal CD8+ Temra expansion after nadir drove photon patients' diversity drop. Only patients who died were analyzed for survival; proton advantage is unproven.

The clonotype originates from a man in his fifties with gastric cancer. The chain has TRBV19 and TRBJ2-7, with TRBD2 matching 11 bases. The source material was peripheral blood, sampled from a patient treated with photon-based radiotherapy. The CDR3 DNA reads as TGTGCCAGTAGTGTCGGGACTAGCGGCTACGAGCAGTACTTC. This gives the protein CASSVGTSGYEQYF.